This T cell receptor beta chain comes out of a study of OX40 agonist ivuxolimab in advanced cancers. Study-wide context: The costimulatory receptor OX40 (CD134) was targeted by ivuxolimab, a fully human IgG2 agonistic monoclonal antibody. Intravenous ivuxolimab was administered to patients every 2 weeks at six dose levels: 0.01, 0.1, 0.3, 1.5, 3 and 10 mg/kg. Of the roughly 54 patients in dose escalation, some 19 had hepatocellular carcinoma, around 15 had melanoma, 9 had renal cell carcinoma and 9 had head and neck cancer. In the dose-escalation cohort, roughly 80% of patients were male, and the mean age was roughly 60 years, with a range of roughly 23 to 85. Patients were allowed to have had prior anti-PD-1, anti-PD-L1 or anti-CTLA-4 therapy, and 40% of the dose-escalation patients had previously received checkpoint inhibitors. Three dose-escalation patients achieved partial responses, one with hepatocellular carcinoma and two with cutaneous melanoma. Peripheral TCRbeta sequencing was intended to test whether TCR sequence diversity was altered and clonal T-cell expansion was caused by ivuxolimab. The monotherapy dose-escalation portion (N ≈ 57 patients) of the phase I ivuxolimab trial is reported in the paper. Overall study results and their limits: In the 0.1-3.0 mg/kg groups, partial responders had among the lowest normalized peripheral clonal expansion, particularly in CD8+ T cells. At doses of 0.1 to 3.0 mg/kg, clonal expansion of both CD4+ and CD8+ blood T cells was observed from baseline to week 6. The antigen specificity of the peripheral T cells that underwent clonal expansion was not determined. After ivuxolimab, CD8+ T cells had more expanded clones than CD4+ T cells on average. Low levels of normalized T-cell clonal expansion were also seen in some nonresponding patients.

Germline trimming amounts to 6 bases on V and 1 base on J, with 9 as the count of junction bases outside the gene matches. From the cysteine up to the phenylalanine, the CDR3 has a length of 15 residues. Only the CDR3 DNA is retained, 45 bases long and in frame from the first base. CDR1 and CDR2, looked up from the germline V gene, are MNHNS and SASEGT. Comments on this clone: It lacks a known antigen. Base qualities are not at hand, and no much larger clone is one base apart.

Genomic DNA was isolated from the sorted cells so that the TCRbeta CDR3 region could be sequenced. The immunoSEQ Assay was used to sequence the TCRbeta CDR3 regions. What TCRdb holds here is the immuneACCESS table cut down to in-frame rearrangements. Part of the clones is not present; checked against another copy, under half of the missing clones reflect an unresolved V gene, and the others are unexplained. Across this sample there are about 72,000 clones, with less than 90% seen only once. The top ten clones comprise 2.5% of the sample. Patients with autoimmune disease history or receiving systemic immunosuppression were excluded from the trial. Peripheral blood for TCR sequencing was collected from all dose cohorts at baseline, on cycle 4 day 1, and on cycle 7 day 1. Samples were obtained from an open-label, multicenter, first-in-human phase I dose-escalation trial of ivuxolimab. Adults with locally advanced or metastatic head and neck squamous cell, hepatocellular, melanoma or renal cell carcinoma were enrolled in the trial. Before TCR sequencing, CD4+ T cells and CD8+ T cells were sorted from peripheral blood as separate populations.

Sequencing was performed on CD4+ or CD8+ T cells sorted from blood, taken in a trial of the OX40 agonist ivuxolimab. The chain is assembled from TRBV6-1 and TRBJ2-7; TRBD1 agrees with 7 junctional bases. This receptor was taken from an adult with an advanced solid tumor such as melanoma, head and neck, liver or kidney cancer. The nucleotide sequence reads TGTGCCAGCAGGAGAGACAGGGCGGTATCCTACGAGCAGTACTTC. It translates as CASRRDRAVSYEQYF.